This TCR beta chain was sequenced in a study of blood T cell repertoires in COVID-19. At the level of the study: Both acute and convalescent COVID-19 samples were obtained from the United States, Italy and Spain.

The CDR3 spans 17 residues. The J segment lost 0 bases and the V segment lost 0 bases, leaving 5 bases of the junction unmatched. Germline CDR1 and CDR2: SGHVS and FNYEAQ. In the original analysis: By means of reference gene primer amplification, nucleated cell counts were estimated. Profiling relied on immunoSEQ multiplex PCR, and the TCRdb table lists in-frame clones only, not all of them. The V and J calls and clone size were taken over from that table, and D and trimming were inferred from the DNA. Here the sample spans around 16,000 clones, approximately 85% being singletons. The chain carries TRBV7-6 and TRBJ2-1; 7 bases are a match to TRBD2. This TCR came from a man between 65 and 85 years old in a cohort sampled during active COVID-19. Sequencing was done on a sample of peripheral blood. For the CDR3, the DNA is TGTGCCAGCAGCTTAGCGCCGGGCGGGAGCTCCTACAATGAGCAGTTCTTC. Its protein product is CASSLAPGGSSYNEQFF.